Sequencing of this T cell receptor beta chain was carried out in a study of shared clonotypes between healthy human individuals (dated by TCRdb to about 2020). With respect to the entire study: Three men and a couple of women, aged 18 to 49 years, made up the cohort. To estimate repertoire size and how much clonotype sharing occurs between individuals, the study deeply sequenced the blood TCR repertoires of a handful of healthy adults. Different laboratories and diverse techniques were used to prepare libraries and sequence TCR repertoires, to increase sequencing depth and limit assay-specific biases. Per donor, leukapheresis produced somewhere between about 0.8 and 9 billion PBMCs. For each donor, CD4 naive and CD4 memory were each run on three plates, CD8 naive on two plates, and CD8 memory on one plate.

For the CD8 naive samples, CD45RO-negative cells were positively selected for CCR7, yielding a CD45RA+CCR7+ population from which TemRA cells were excluded. Donors were healthy HIV-negative adults with no recently reported acute infections or vaccinations. Only Caucasian adults living in Nashville, Tennessee, USA were represented among the donors. Blood was obtained by leukapheresis, after which PBMCs were separated by Ficoll-Histopaque density gradient centrifugation and cryopreserved in liquid nitrogen vapor phase. Analytical flow cytometry was used to check the purity and quantity of every magnetically sorted T cell population. Genomic DNA was isolated from every sorted fraction and measured by UV absorbance on a Nanodrop 2000c. What the work shows at the level of the full study, not this receptor alone: About 4.5% of naive CD4, 3% to 3.5% of naive CD8, around 2.3% of memory CD4, and roughly 0.4% of memory CD8 clonotypes were shared across a few donors. Incomplete sequencing was indicated by rarefaction of sorted-subset datasets, despite the large sequencing depth. Compared with non-shared clonotypes, the clonotypes found in all four sorted-subset donors had higher generation probabilities. Pairwise subsampling led to the expectation that sequencing depth would affect the degree of clonotype sharing among donors. Only blood was sampled, and tissue TCR repertoires likely differ from those in blood. The small number of donors limited the genetic and exposure-history diversity represented. Larger estimated clonotype richness was generally found for naive subsets than for memory subsets.

The CDR3 goes from the cysteine to the phenylalanine over 15 residues. Only CDR3 DNA is held: 45 bases, read in frame from base 1. V loses 5 bases of germline sequence and J loses 2 bases, and the interval between the two ends is 16 bases. Per the germline V gene (reference sequence), MNHNY is the CDR1 and SVGAGI is the CDR2. In regard to this clone: The specificity of this receptor is unknown. Base qualities are missing; no much larger clone stands one base away.

TCR CDR3 regions were amplified from genomic DNA by multiplex PCR using the deep immunoSEQ assay. Genomic DNA extracted from each cell subset was distributed evenly over all wells of several immunoSEQ 96-well plates, and each plate served as one replicate. Each replicate PCR for sorted subsets received about 0.2 ug genomic DNA, equal to about 30,000 T cell genomes. The purified libraries were quantified using a Qubit 3.0 fluorometer, sized with a Bioanalyzer 2100, and then quantified again using the KAPA Library Quantification kit. Every immunoSEQ 96-well plate was sequenced on a dedicated single-read 150-cycle Illumina NextSeq 550 flow cell. On the study's bioinformatics: The immunoSEQ output contained only junctional sequences without quality scores, so filtering could not match that applied to full-length reads. Sequences were annotated with PyIR, a Python wrapper for IgBLAST v1.9, using IMGT germline references to assign V/J genes and CDR3. Any read was removed if the V/J assignment was weak (E-value above 1e-6), the CDR3 was missing, or the read contained stop codons, out-of-frame junctions, or ambiguous translated residues. A V3J clonotype was defined by an identical inferred V gene, J gene, and CDR3 amino acid sequence. Percentage overlap between repertoires was calculated by dividing the number of shared unique clonotypes by the size of the smaller repertoire. Repertoire richness was assessed with RTK rarefaction, the Chao1 estimator, and Recon v2.1 estimates of unobserved clonotypes. OLGA was used to compute generation probabilities for all TCRbeta clonotypes that the gDNA method yielded from a handful of donors. TCRdb holds this immuneACCESS table with in-frame rearrangements only. Some clones are missing; in checked studies, unresolved V genes explain under half, and the rest has no known cause. V and J calls and clone size are those listed in that table; D and trimming were worked out from the DNA. The sample table holds approximately 2,200,000 clones, of which more than 85% were seen once. Clones ranked in the top ten supply around 1.7% of the sample.

The chain joins TRBV6-6 to TRBJ2-7; the D gene is perhaps TRBD2, on 6 matching bases. The specimen was naive CD8+ T cells from PBMCs. The meaning of the sample's cell subset or site label: CD45RA+CCR7+. The clonotype comes from a man younger than 35 in good health. Some clones in this sample may be carry-over from other donors' samples. The DNA reads as follows: TGTGCCAGCAGTCCCCGGGGGTCCCAGGCCTACGAGCAGTACTTC. The resulting protein is CASSPRGSQAYEQYF.